This T cell receptor (beta chain) was sequenced during a study of OX40 agonist ivuxolimab in advanced cancers. Germline CDR1 is SEHNR and CDR2 is FQNEAQ (reference sequence). V lost 5 bases and J lost 13; bases outside the gene matches: 10. The CDR3 length is 12 residues. Clones were sequenced by immunoSEQ multiplex PCR, and TCRdb holds only the in-frame ones, with some missing. Of approximately 80,000 clones listed, over 85% are singletons. This clone was seen a handful of times. The chain uses TRBV7-9 and TRBJ1-1; 7 nucleotides align to TRBD1. This receptor was taken from an adult with an advanced solid tumor such as melanoma, head and neck, liver or kidney cancer. Sequenced here: CD4+ or CD8+ T cells sorted from blood, sampled in a trial of the OX40 agonist ivuxolimab. The CDR3 here is CASSGRQGVDFF. CDR3 sequence (DNA): TGTGCCAGCAGCGGACGACAGGGCGTGGATTTCTTT.